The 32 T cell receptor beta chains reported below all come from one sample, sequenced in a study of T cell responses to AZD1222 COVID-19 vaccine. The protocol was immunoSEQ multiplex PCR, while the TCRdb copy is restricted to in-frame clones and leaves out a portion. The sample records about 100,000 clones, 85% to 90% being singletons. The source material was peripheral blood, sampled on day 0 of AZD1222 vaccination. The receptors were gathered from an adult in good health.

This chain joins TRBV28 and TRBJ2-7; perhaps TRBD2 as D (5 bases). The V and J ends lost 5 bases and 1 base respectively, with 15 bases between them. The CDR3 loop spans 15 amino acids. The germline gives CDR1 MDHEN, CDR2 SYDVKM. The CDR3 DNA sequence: TGTGCCAGCAGTAAACCTACGGGGAGTTCCTACGAGCAGTACTTC. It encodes CASSKPTGSSYEQYF.

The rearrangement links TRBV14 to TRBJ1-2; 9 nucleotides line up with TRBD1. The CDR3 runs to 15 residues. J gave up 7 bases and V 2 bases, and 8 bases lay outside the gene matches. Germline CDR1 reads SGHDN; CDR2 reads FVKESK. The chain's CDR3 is CASSQKPGQGSGYTF. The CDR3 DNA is TGTGCCAGCAGCCAAAAACCGGGACAGGGAAGTGGCTACACCTTC.

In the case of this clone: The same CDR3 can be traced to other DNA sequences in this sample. CDR3 DNA sequence: TGTGCCTGGAGTGTTATAGGGAACACTGAAGCTTTCTTT. Residues: CAWSVIGNTEAFF. The rearrangement uses TRBV30 and TRBJ1-1; D call uncertain. V lost 0 bases and J 1 base, leaving 6 bases between the germline ends. Germline V gene lookup returns CDR1 GTSNPN and CDR2 SVGIG (reference sequence). The CDR3 contains 13 residues.

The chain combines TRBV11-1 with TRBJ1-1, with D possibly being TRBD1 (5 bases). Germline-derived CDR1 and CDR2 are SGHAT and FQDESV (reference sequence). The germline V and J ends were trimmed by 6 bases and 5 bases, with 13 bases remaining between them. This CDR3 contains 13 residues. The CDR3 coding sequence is TGTGCCAGCAGTCCAGGGATAGGAACTGAAGCTTTCTTT. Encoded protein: CASSPGIGTEAFF.

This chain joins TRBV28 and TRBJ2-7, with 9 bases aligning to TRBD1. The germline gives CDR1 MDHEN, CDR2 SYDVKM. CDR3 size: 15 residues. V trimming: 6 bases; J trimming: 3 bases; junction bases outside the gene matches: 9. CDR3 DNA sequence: TGTGCCAGCAGCTCGTCGGGACAGGGATACTACGAGCAGTACTTC. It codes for CASSSSGQGYYEQYF.

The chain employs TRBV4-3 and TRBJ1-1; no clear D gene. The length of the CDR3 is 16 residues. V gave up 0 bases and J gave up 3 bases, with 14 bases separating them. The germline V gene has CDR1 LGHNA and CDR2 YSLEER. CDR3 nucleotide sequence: TGCGCCAGCAGCCAAGAACAGTCCCTCGCGGACACTGAAGCTTTCTTT. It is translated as CASSQEQSLADTEAFF.

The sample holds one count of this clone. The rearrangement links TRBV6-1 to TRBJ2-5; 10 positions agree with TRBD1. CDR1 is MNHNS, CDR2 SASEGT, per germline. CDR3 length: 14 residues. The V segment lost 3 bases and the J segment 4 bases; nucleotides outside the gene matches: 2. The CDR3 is CASSEGQGLETQYF. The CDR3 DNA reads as TGTGCCAGCAGTGAGGGACAGGGGCTAGAGACCCAGTACTTC.

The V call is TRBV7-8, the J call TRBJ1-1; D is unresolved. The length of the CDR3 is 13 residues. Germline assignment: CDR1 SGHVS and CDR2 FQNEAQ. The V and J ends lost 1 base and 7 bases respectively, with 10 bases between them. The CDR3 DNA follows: TGTGCCAGCAGCTTAGAACGGAGATTTGAAGCTTTCTTT. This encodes CASSLERRFEAFF. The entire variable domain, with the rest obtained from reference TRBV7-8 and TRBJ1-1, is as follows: GAGVSQSPRYKVAKRGQDVALRCDPISGHVSLFWYQQALGQGPEFLTYFQNEAQLDKSGLPSDRFFAERPEGSVSTLKIQRTQQEDSAVYLCASSLERRFEAFFGQGTRLTVV.

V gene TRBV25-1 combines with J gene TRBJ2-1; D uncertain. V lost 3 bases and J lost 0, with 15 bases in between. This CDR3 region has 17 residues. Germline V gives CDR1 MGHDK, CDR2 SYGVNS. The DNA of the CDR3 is TGTGCCAGCAGTGAGGGATTCTTAGGCCCCTCCTACAATGAGCAGTTCTTC. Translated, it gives CASSEGFLGPSYNEQFF.

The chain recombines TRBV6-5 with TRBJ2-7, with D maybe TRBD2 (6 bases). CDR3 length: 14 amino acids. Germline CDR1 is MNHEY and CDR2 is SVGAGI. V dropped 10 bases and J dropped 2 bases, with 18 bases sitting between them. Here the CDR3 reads CATRGSGSPYEQYF. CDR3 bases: TGTGCCACCCGAGGGTCCGGGAGTCCCTACGAGCAGTACTTC.

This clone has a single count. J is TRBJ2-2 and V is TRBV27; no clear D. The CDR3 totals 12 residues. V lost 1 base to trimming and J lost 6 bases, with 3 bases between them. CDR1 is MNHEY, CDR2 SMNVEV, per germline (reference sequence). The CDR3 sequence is CASSLLAGELFF. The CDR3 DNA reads TGTGCCAGCAGTTTATTGGCCGGGGAGCTGTTTTTT.

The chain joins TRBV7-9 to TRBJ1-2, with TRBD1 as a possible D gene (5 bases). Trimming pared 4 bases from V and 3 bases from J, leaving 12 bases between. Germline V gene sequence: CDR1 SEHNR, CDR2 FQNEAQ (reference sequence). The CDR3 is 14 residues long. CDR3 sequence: CASSSGTHDYGYTF. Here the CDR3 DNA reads TGTGCCAGCAGCTCCGGGACGCATGACTATGGCTACACCTTC.

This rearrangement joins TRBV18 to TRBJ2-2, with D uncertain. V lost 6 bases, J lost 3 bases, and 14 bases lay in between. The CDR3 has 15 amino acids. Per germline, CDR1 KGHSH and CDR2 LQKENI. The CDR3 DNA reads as TGTGCCAGCTCCCCTCAGGCAGTTCACACCGGGGAGCTGTTTTTT. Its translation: CASSPQAVHTGELFF.

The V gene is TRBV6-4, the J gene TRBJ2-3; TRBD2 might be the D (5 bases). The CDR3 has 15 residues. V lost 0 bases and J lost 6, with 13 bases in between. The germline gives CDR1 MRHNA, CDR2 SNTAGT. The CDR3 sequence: CASSDSTEGRDTQYF. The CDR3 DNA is TGTGCCAGCAGTGACTCGACTGAGGGCCGGGATACGCAGTATTTT.

The CDR3 region is CASSLVREKLFF. For the CDR3, the DNA is TGTGCCAGCAGCTTAGTACGAGAAAAACTGTTTTTT. The chain is built from TRBV13 and TRBJ1-4; D is ambiguous. The germline V and J ends were trimmed by 1 base and 8 bases, with 5 bases remaining between them. This CDR3 spans 12 amino acids. Per the germline V gene, CDR1 is PRHDT and CDR2 is FYEKMQ (reference sequence). Together with reference TRBV13 and TRBJ1-4, the CDR3 gives the full variable domain: AAGVIQSPRHLIKEKRETATLKCYPIPRHDTVYWYQQGPGQDPQFLISFYEKMQSDKGSIPDRFSAQQFSDYHSELNMSSLELGDSALYFCASSLVREKLFFGSGTQLSVL.

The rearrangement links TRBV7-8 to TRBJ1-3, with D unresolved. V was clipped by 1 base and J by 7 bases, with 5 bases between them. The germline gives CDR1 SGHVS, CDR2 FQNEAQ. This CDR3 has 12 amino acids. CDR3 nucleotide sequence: TGTGCCAGCAGCTTAGAGCGGAACACCATATATTTT. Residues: CASSLERNTIYF.

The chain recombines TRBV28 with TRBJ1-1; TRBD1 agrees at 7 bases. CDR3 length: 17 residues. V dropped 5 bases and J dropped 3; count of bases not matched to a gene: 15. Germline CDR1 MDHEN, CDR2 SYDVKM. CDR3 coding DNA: TGTGCCAGCAGTCCGGGGGGATTACAGGGGAGGTACACTGAAGCTTTCTTT. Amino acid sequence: CASSPGGLQGRYTEAFF.

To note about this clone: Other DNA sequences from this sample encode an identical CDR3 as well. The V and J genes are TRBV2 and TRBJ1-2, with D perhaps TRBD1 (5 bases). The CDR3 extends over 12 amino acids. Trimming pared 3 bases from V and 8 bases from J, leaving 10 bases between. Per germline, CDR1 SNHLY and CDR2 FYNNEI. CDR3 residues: CASSERGYGYTF. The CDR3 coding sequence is TGTGCCAGCAGTGAGAGGGGATACGGCTACACCTTC.

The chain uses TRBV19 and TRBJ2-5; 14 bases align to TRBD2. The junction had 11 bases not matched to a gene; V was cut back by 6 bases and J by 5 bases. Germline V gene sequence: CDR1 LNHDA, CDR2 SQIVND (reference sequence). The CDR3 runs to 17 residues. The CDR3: CASRPGTSGRAMETQYF. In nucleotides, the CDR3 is TGTGCCAGTAGGCCCGGGACTAGCGGGAGAGCAATGGAGACCCAGTACTTC.

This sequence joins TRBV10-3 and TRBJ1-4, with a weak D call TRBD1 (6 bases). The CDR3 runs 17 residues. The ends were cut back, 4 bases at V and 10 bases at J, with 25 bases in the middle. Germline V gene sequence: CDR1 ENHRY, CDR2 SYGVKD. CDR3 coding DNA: TGTGCCATCAGTGGGGAGCTACAGGGTAGTTCTTTTGGAAAACTGTTTTTT. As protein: CAISGELQGSSFGKLFF.

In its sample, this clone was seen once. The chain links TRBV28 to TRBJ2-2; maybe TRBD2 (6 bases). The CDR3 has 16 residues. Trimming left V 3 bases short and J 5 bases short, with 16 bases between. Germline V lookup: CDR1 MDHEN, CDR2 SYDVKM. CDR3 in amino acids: CASSFPGGVGTGELFF. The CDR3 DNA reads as TGTGCCAGCAGTTTTCCAGGAGGGGTTGGGACCGGGGAGCTGTTTTTT.

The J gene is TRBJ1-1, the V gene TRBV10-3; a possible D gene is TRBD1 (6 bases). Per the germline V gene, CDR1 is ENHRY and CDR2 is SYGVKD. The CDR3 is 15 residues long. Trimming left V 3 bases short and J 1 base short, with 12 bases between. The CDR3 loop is CAISELGQRNTEAFF. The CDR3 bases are TGTGCCATCAGTGAACTCGGACAGAGGAACACTGAAGCTTTCTTT.

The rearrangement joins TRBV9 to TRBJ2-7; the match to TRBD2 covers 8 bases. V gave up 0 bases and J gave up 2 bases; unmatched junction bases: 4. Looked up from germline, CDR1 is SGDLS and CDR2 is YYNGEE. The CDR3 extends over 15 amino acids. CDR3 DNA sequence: TGTGCCAGCAGCGTAGCCCCCGGGAGGGCCTACGAGCAGTACTTC. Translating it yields CASSVAPGRAYEQYF.

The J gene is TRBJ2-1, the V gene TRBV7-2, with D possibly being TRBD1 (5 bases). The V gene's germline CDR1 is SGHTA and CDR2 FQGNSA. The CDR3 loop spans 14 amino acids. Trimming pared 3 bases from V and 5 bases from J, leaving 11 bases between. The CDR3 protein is CASSFYTGNNEQFF. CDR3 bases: TGTGCCAGCAGCTTCTATACAGGTAACAATGAGCAGTTCTTC.

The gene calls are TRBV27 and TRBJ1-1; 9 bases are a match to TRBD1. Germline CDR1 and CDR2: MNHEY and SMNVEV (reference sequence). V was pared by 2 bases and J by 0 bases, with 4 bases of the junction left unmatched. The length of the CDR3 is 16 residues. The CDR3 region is CASSLEGTGMNTEAFF. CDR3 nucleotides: TGTGCCAGCAGTTTAGAGGGGACAGGGATGAACACTGAAGCTTTCTTT.

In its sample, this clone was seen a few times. CDR3 region: CASSAEVTDTQYF. Here the CDR3 DNA reads TGTGCCAGCTCAGCAGAGGTCACAGATACGCAGTATTTT. The chain couples TRBV18 to TRBJ2-3; no clear D. The length of the CDR3 is 13 residues. V lost 5 bases, J lost 2 bases, and 8 bases lay in between. Germline V CDR1 and CDR2: KGHSH, LQKENI.

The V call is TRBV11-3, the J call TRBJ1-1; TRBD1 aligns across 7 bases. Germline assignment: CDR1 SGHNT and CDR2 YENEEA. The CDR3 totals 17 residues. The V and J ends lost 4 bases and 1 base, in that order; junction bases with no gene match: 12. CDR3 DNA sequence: TGTGCCAGCAGCTCGGAACGGAGGGACAGCAGGAACACTGAAGCTTTCTTT. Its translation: CASSSERRDSRNTEAFF.

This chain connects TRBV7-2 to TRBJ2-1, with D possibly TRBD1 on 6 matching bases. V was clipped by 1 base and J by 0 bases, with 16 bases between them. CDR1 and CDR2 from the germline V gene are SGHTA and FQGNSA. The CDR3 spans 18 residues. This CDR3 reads CASSLVLGQISSYNEQFF. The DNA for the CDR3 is TGTGCCAGCAGCTTAGTCCTAGGACAGATTAGCTCCTACAATGAGCAGTTCTTC. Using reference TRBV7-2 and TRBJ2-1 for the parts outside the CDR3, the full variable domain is GAGVSQSPSNKVTEKGKDVELRCDPISGHTALYWYRQSLGQGLEFLIYFQGNSAPDKSGLPSDRFSAERTGGSVSTLTIQRTQQEDSAVYLCASSLVLGQISSYNEQFFGPGTRLTVL.

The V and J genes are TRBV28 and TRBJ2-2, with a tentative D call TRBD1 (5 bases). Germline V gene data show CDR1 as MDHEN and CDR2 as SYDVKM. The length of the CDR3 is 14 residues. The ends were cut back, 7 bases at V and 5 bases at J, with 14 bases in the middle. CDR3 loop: CASTPRAETGELFF. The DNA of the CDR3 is TGTGCCAGCACCCCCAGGGCAGAGACCGGGGAGCTGTTTTTT.

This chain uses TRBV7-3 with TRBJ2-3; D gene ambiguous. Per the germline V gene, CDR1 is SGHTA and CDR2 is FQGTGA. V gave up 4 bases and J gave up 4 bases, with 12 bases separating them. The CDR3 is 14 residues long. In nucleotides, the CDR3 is TGTGCCAGCAGCTCCCTGCACAGTTCAGATACGCAGTATTTT. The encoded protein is CASSSLHSSDTQYF.

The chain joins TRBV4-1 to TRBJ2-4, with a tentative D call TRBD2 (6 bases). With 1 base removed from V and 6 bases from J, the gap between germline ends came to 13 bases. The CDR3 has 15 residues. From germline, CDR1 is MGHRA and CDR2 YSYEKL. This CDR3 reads CASSQGAGGPNIQYF. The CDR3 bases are TGCGCCAGCAGCCAAGGCGCAGGAGGGCCAAACATTCAGTACTTC.

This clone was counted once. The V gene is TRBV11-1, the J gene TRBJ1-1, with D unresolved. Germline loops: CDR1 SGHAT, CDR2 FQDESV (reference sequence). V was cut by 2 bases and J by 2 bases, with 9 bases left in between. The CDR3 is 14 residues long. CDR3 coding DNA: TGTGCCAGCAGCTTAATAGGAGTTAACACTGAAGCTTTCTTT. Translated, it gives CASSLIGVNTEAFF. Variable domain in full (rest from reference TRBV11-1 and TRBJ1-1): EAEVAQSPRYKITEKSQAVAFWCDPISGHATLYWYRQILGQGPELLVQFQDESVVDDSQLPKDRFSAERLKGVDSTLKIQPAELGDSAMYLCASSLIGVNTEAFFGQGTRLTVV.